One and the same sample provided the 15 T cell receptor beta chains below, sequenced in a study of blood T cell repertoires in COVID-19. Sequenced by immunoSEQ multiplex PCR; TCRdb stores in-frame clones only, minus some. The table has around 160,000 clones, 80% to 90% seen once. The sample taken for sequencing was peripheral blood. These TCRs come from a human donor with acute or convalescent COVID-19. The donor label of this sample is uncertain.

The genes are TRBV9 and TRBJ1-5, with unresolved D. Germline-derived CDR1 and CDR2 are SGDLS and YYNGEE. The CDR3 totals 15 residues. V shed 4 bases and J shed 7 bases, with 18 bases lying between them. CDR3 sequence reads: CASSQGNGEGQPQHF. The DNA for the CDR3 is TGTGCCAGCAGCCAAGGGAATGGGGAGGGACAGCCCCAGCATTTT.

The rearrangement uses TRBV19 and TRBJ2-2, with D maybe TRBD1 (5 bases). The CDR3 length is 15 residues. CDR1 and CDR2 from the germline V gene are LNHDA and SQIVND (reference sequence). Trimming removed 4 bases at V and 6 bases at J, with 15 bases between. This CDR3 reads CASSKLGVGAGELFF. The DNA for the CDR3 is TGTGCCAGTAGTAAGTTAGGGGTTGGCGCCGGGGAGCTGTTTTTT.

Written as DNA, the CDR3 is TGTGCCACAAAATCAGAAGCGATCCACGAGCAGTACTTC. It yields the protein CATKSEAIHEQYF. The chain couples TRBV6-6 to TRBJ2-7; no firm D call. V was pared by 10 bases and J by 5 bases, with 18 bases between. The CDR3 spans 13 residues. Germline lookup yields CDR1 MNHNY and CDR2 SVGAGI (reference sequence).

This clone was seen a few times. The chain uses TRBV7-8 and TRBJ1-5; possibly TRBD1 for D (6 bases). V dropped 2 bases and J dropped 4 bases, with 6 bases sitting between them. Germline V gives CDR1 SGHVS, CDR2 FQNEAQ. The CDR3 is 13 amino acids. CDR3 sequence reads: CASSLTGNQPQHF. CDR3 in DNA: TGTGCCAGCAGCTTAACAGGGAATCAGCCCCAGCATTTT.

The CDR3, as DNA: TGTGCCAGCAGCAGTTGGGGGGGAACCTACAATGAGCAGTTCTTC. Translating it yields CASSSWGGTYNEQFF. The chain recombines TRBV2 with TRBJ2-1; 7 bases align to TRBD2. Looked up from germline, CDR1 is SNHLY and CDR2 is FYNNEI. The CDR3 sequence is 15 residues long. After removal of 6 bases from V and 2 bases from J, the junction contained 7 bases not matched to a gene.

The CDR3 sequence is CASSLAPTGHGGTEAFF. The CDR3, as DNA: TGCGCCAGCAGCTTGGCCCCAACAGGGCACGGAGGTACTGAAGCTTTCTTT. The chain employs TRBV5-1 and TRBJ1-1; tentative D call: TRBD1 (6 bases). There are 17 residues in the CDR3. Germline lookup yields CDR1 SGHRS and CDR2 YFSETQ. V was trimmed by 0 bases and J by 5 bases, leaving 20 bases between them.

CDR3 region: CSAQTGNYGYTF. In DNA, the CDR3 is TGCAGCGCCCAGACAGGGAACTATGGCTACACCTTC. This chain joins TRBV29-1 and TRBJ1-2; the match to TRBD1 covers 7 bases. CDR1 is SQVTM and CDR2 is ANQGSEA in the germline V gene. V dropped 7 bases and J dropped 2; count of bases not matched to a gene: 4. The CDR3 totals 12 residues.

This clone has only a few counts. V usage is TRBV5-6 and J usage is TRBJ1-1; 7 positions agree with TRBD1. J gave up 0 bases and V 0 bases, and 2 bases lay outside the gene matches. Per germline, CDR1 SGHDT and CDR2 YYEEEE. The CDR3 is 15 amino acids. For the CDR3, the DNA is TGTGCCAGCAGCTTGGCGGACAGGATGAACACTGAAGCTTTCTTT. This sequence encodes CASSLADRMNTEAFF.

CDR3 sequence: CASSLGGDTNEKLFF. The CDR3 nucleotides are TGCGCCAGCAGCTTAGGCGGGGATACTAATGAAAAACTGTTTTTT. This chain links TRBV5-1 with TRBJ1-4; no clear D. The ends were cut back, 2 bases at V and 2 bases at J, with 10 bases in the middle. This CDR3 comprises 15 residues. CDR1 SGHRS and CDR2 YFSETQ come from the germline V gene.

The rearrangement links TRBV2 to TRBJ2-7, with 7 bases that match TRBD1. The CDR3 is 13 residues long. J was trimmed by 7 bases and V by 6 bases; bases with no gene match: 9. The germline CDR1 and CDR2 sequences are SNHLY and FYNNEI. The CDR3 loop reads CASRSQGSGEQYV. For the CDR3, the DNA is TGTGCCAGCAGATCACAGGGGTCGGGAGAGCAGTACGTC.

The rearrangement links TRBV7-6 to TRBJ2-7, with D tentatively TRBD1 (6 bases). Germline V gene lookup returns CDR1 SGHVS and CDR2 FNYEAQ. The CDR3 contains 13 residues. Trimming shortened V by 2 bases and J by 4 bases, and 9 bases separated the two germline ends. Here the CDR3 reads CASSLYQGYEQYF. CDR3 coding DNA: TGTGCCAGCAGCTTATATCAGGGGTACGAGCAGTACTTC.

The gene calls are TRBV29-1 and TRBJ1-5, with D unclear. In germline, CDR1 is SQVTM, CDR2 ANQGSEA. Trimming pared 4 bases from V and 5 bases from J, leaving 12 bases between. The CDR3 extends over 13 amino acids. The CDR3 DNA reads as TGCAGCGTTGTGGGCAGACCTGATCAGCCCCAGCATTTT. Protein sequence: CSVVGRPDQPQHF.

The genes are TRBV9 and TRBJ1-2; possibly TRBD1 for D (6 bases). There are 11 residues in the CDR3. The V and J ends lost 4 bases and 7 bases respectively, with 8 bases between them. Looked up from germline, CDR1 is SGDLS and CDR2 is YYNGEE. CDR3 nucleotides: TGTGCCAGCAGCTTGGGGGCTGGCTACACCTTC. Its protein product is CASSLGAGYTF.

CDR3 loop: CASSLEGPYNSPLHF. The CDR3 DNA is TGTGCCAGCAGTTTGGAGGGACCCTATAATTCACCCCTCCACTTT. The chain combines TRBV27 with TRBJ1-6, with D perhaps TRBD1 (5 bases). V lost 3 bases, J lost 2 bases, and 8 bases lay in between. CDR1 and CDR2 (germline): MNHEY, SMNVEV (reference sequence). This CDR3 contains 15 residues.

The chain uses TRBV7-9 and TRBJ1-1, with D possibly matching TRBD1 (6 bases). The CDR3 contains 12 residues. CDR1 and CDR2 (germline): SEHNR, FQNEAQ (reference sequence). Trimming stripped 6 bases from V and 7 bases from J, with 12 bases between. The CDR3 loop is CASSLQGLEAFF. The DNA for the CDR3 is TGTGCCAGCAGTTTACAGGGTCTTGAAGCTTTCTTT.